The present TCR beta chain was sequenced within a study of blood T cells in healthy people across ages. The V and J ends lost 2 bases and 5 bases respectively, with 15 bases between them. This CDR3 is 15 amino acids long. Looked up from germline, CDR1 is SGHTA and CDR2 is FQGNSA. It was with a sample-barcoded 5' primer and a J-beta primer mix that a second PCR of roughly 6 to 12 cycles was run. TCRdb re-derived calls from the 5' RACE reads in MiXCR, one entry per CDR3 protein. There are 750,000 to 1,000,000 distinct CDR3 sequences in the sample; 25% to 30% occur only once, and about 10% lies in the top ten. The same data also contributed to another study, on T cells of mothers and their children. That source reports: Relative to unrelated pairs, biologically related mother-child dyads exhibited marginally greater, non-significant overlap.

This TCR was sampled from a woman in her forties in good health. The chain joins TRBV7-2 to TRBJ1-2; D perhaps matches TRBD1 (5 bases). The material sequenced was blood. The CDR3 nucleotides are TGTGCCAGCAGCTTACCTTGGGGAGAGGGGTATGGCTACACCTTC. Its protein product is CASSLPWGEGYGYTF.